This TCR beta chain is from a study of blood T cells in healthy people across ages. Study-level information: About one barcoded beta molecule was captured per two T cells (by template switching).

This clonotype was recorded many times. Trimming pared 0 bases from V and 1 base from J, leaving 22 bases between. The CDR3 has 19 residues. Germline values: CDR1 DFQATT, CDR2 SNEGSKA (reference sequence). Then a second PCR, running about 6 to 11 cycles, was carried out with a sample-barcoded 5' primer and a J-beta primer mix. Each cDNA molecule was tagged by a template-switch adaptor with 12 random nucleotides. TCRdb re-called the 5' RACE reads through MiXCR, storing one row per CDR3 protein. Here the sample spans approximately 960,000 distinct CDR3 sequences, approximately 32% being singletons. The sample was also reused in another study, on T cells of mothers and their children.

The V gene is TRBV20-1, the J gene TRBJ2-1, with unresolved D. The sequence was collected from a woman in her forties in good health. The sample consisted of blood. The CDR3 coding sequence is TGCAGTGCTAGAGATTTCGGTGTTAGAACCCCTAGGTCCTACAATGAGCAGTTCTTC. Translating it yields CSARDFGVRTPRSYNEQFF.